This is a list of T cell receptor beta chains from one sample in a study of regulatory T cells in long-lasting Graves disease. One entry per CDR3 protein results from TCRdb running MiXCR on the multiplex PCR reads. The data show around 450,000 distinct CDR3 sequences, with just under 15% seen just once and 16% held by the top ten. These data also formed part of another study, on T cells in Graves' hyperthyroidism and ophthalmopathy.

Sequencing was performed on peripheral blood mononuclear cells (PBMCs), taken at new diagnosis, from a patient treated with antithyroid drugs. The receptors stem from a woman aged 25 to 45 with Graves disease. CDR3s include the opening cysteine and the closing phenylalanine or tryptophan. Each record gives: J gene, V gene, D gene, clone size, CDR3 DNA, CDR3 protein. The D gene is left open where the match is weak. Size values are once, few and many counts, or a class for expanded clones, and some rows have none.

TRBJ1-5,TRBV12-3/TRBV12-4,-,many,TGTGCCAGCAGTTTAAATCGTCTTGAAGCCCAGCATTTT,CASSLNRLEAQHF
TRBJ2-4,TRBV11-2,-,many,TGTGCCAGCAGCTTAGCGAACATTCAGTACTTC,CASSLANIQYF
TRBJ2-7,TRBV12-3/TRBV12-4,-,many,TGTGCCAGCAGTTTGGGGGACAAAACTTACGAGCAGTACTTC,CASSLGDKTYEQYF
TRBJ2-5,TRBV5-4,-,-,TGTGCCAGCAGCTCACCTGGGACGCAAGACCAAGAGACCCAGTACTTC,CASSSPGTQDQETQYF
TRBJ2-2,TRBV27,TRBD1,many,TGTGCCAAAGCAGGTTGGGACAGGGTCACCGGGGAGCTGTTTTTT,CAKAGWDRVTGELFF
TRBJ2-3,TRBV6-6,TRBD2,many,TGTGCCAGCAGTTACTCGACTGGGACTAGCGGGAGAGAAGATACGCAGTATTTT,CASSYSTGTSGREDTQYF
TRBJ2-1,TRBV11-2,-,many,TGTGCCAGCAGCCCCCGGGAAGGCAGCTACAATGAGCAGTTCTTC,CASSPREGSYNEQFF
TRBJ2-2,TRBV29-1,TRBD2,-,TGCAGCGCACACGGCGGGGGCACCGGGGAGCTGTTTTTT,CSAHGGGTGELFF
TRBJ2-7,TRBV9,TRBD2,many,TGTGCCAGCAGCGCGGGGGGAGGTGTGTCCTACGAGCAGTACTTC,CASSAGGGVSYEQYF
TRBJ2-5,TRBV12-3/TRBV12-4,-,many,TGTGCCAGCAGTTCAGGGGAAGGGACCCAGTACTTC,CASSSGEGTQYF
TRBJ2-7,TRBV10-3,TRBD2,-,TGTGCCATCAGCCAGCGGGAGAGGGTCTACGAGCAGTACTTC,CAISQRERVYEQYF
TRBJ2-1,TRBV5-4,TRBD2,few,TGTGCCAGCAGCTCCTGGACTAGCGGGAGTGAGCAGTTCTTC,CASSSWTSGSEQFF
TRBJ1-4,TRBV11-2,TRBD1,-,TGTGCCAGCAGCTTCTGGACAGGGATAATGACGACTAATGAAAAACTGTTTTTT,CASSFWTGIMTTNEKLFF
TRBJ2-7,TRBV6-1,-,many,TGTGCCAGCAGCTCCGGTTTTAGGTCCTACGAGCAGTACTTC,CASSSGFRSYEQYF
TRBJ1-1,TRBV14,-,many,TGTGCCAGCAGCCAAGGAATAGGGATCATGAACACTGAAGCTTTCTTT,CASSQGIGIMNTEAFF
TRBJ1-3,TRBV3-1,TRBD1,few,TGTGCCGGCAGCCAATCGACAGGGCTCTCTGGAAACACCATATATTTT,CAGSQSTGLSGNTIYF
TRBJ2-7,TRBV14,-,-,TGTGCCAGCAGCCAATGGGGGACCTACGAGCAGTACTTC,CASSQWGTYEQYF
TRBJ2-4,TRBV2,-,many,TGTGCCAGCAGTCAATCGATAGGAAACATTCAGTACTTC,CASSQSIGNIQYF
TRBJ1-1,TRBV9,-,-,TGTGCCAGCACCATGGGGAGGAACACTGAAGCTTTCTTT,CASTMGRNTEAFF
TRBJ1-1,TRBV7-9,-,-,TGTGCCAGCAGCCCCGACAGACCCAACACTGAAGCTTTCTTT,CASSPDRPNTEAFF
TRBJ1-2,TRBV6-2/TRBV6-3,-,-,TGTGCCAGCAGACAAGCCCCAGTCTATGGCTACACCTTC,CASRQAPVYGYTF
TRBJ2-7,TRBV30,TRBD2,many,TGTGCCTGGAGTGACCAGCGGGATAAGGAGCAGTACTTC,CAWSDQRDKEQYF
TRBJ1-5,TRBV6-2/TRBV6-3,-,-,TGTGCCAGCAGATCGACGGACTATAGCAATCAGCCCCAGCATTTT,CASRSTDYSNQPQHF
TRBJ1-1,TRBV3-1,-,many,TGTGCCAGCAGCCAAGCTTCCGACAGGACTGAAGCTTTCTTT,CASSQASDRTEAFF
TRBJ1-2,TRBV7-9,-,many,TGTGCCAGCAGCTTCCCAGAACCAGGGGGCTACACCTTC,CASSFPEPGGYTF
TRBJ2-1,TRBV16,-,-,TGTGCCAGCAGCCAATGGAGCAATGAGCAGTTCTTC,CASSQWSNEQFF
TRBJ1-1,TRBV27,-,many,TGTGCCAGCAGTCCGGGGGGGAACGCTGAAGCTTTCTTT,CASSPGGNAEAFF
TRBJ2-5,TRBV4-1,-,-,TGCGCCAGCGAGAAGGGGAGCCCCCCCCGAACCCAGTACTTC,CASEKGSPPRTQYF
TRBJ1-1,TRBV11-2,-,many,TGTGCCAGCAGCTTAGATAGGGCGGGAGGGAGAACTGAAGCTTTCTTT,CASSLDRAGGRTEAFF
TRBJ2-5,TRBV20-1,-,many,TGCAGTGCTAGAGAGTCGGGGAGGTACCAAGAGACCCAGTACTTC,CSARESGRYQETQYF
TRBJ2-1,TRBV7-3,TRBD1,many,TGTGCCAGCAGCTCCGGGACAGATGAGCAGTTCTTC,CASSSGTDEQFF
TRBJ2-3,TRBV5-1,-,few,TGCGCCAGCAGCTTGGCCCAGGGAAGGGGGGATACGCAGTATTTT,CASSLAQGRGDTQYF
TRBJ1-1,TRBV2,-,many,TGTGCCAGCAGTCCCAGCCCCGGGACTTCGGGTAAAGCTTTCTTT,CASSPSPGTSGKAFF
TRBJ2-5,TRBV3-1,-,many,TGTGCCAGCAGCCAAGATACCTCAAGGGGAGAGACCCAGTACTTC,CASSQDTSRGETQYF
TRBJ2-3,TRBV18,-,-,TGTGCCAGCTCACCAGACGACTTGCCGAACACAGATACGCAGTATTTT,CASSPDDLPNTDTQYF
TRBJ2-7,TRBV28,TRBD1,many,TGTGCCAGCAGCCGACCCGGACAGGCTCCCTACGAGCAGTACTTC,CASSRPGQAPYEQYF
TRBJ2-7,TRBV4-1,-,-,TGCGCCAGCAGTCAAAACCGAGACGAGCAGTACTTC,CASSQNRDEQYF
TRBJ1-4,TRBV18,TRBD1,few,TGTGCCAGCTCACGTACCGGGACAGGCGATGAAAAACTGTTTTTT,CASSRTGTGDEKLFF